This T cell receptor (beta chain) was documented in a study of blood T cell repertoires in COVID-19. Libraries were prepared by immunoSEQ multiplex PCR; TCRdb keeps only in-frame clonotypes and omits some of them. Found here are under 200,000 clones, around 90% of them singletons; the top ten hold 0.53%. The CDR3 runs to 16 residues. The V end lost 3 bases, the J end lost 7 bases, and 19 bases lay between the germline ends. Germline V gene data show CDR1 as MNHNS and CDR2 as SASEGT. This clone has just one count. Sequenced material: peripheral blood. The sequence was obtained from a man in his fifties or sixties with acute or convalescent COVID-19. The V gene is TRBV6-1, the J gene TRBJ1-5; the D gene is possibly TRBD1 (6 bases). For the CDR3, the DNA is TGTGCCAGCAGTGACCACCGGGACACTATGCCCCAGCCCCAGCATTTT. Amino acids: CASSDHRDTMPQPQHF.